This T cell receptor (beta chain) derives from a study of cytomegalovirus exposure and HLA in healthy donors. Study outcomes and limitations: Cytomegalovirus association was assigned to approximately 160 TCR beta chains.

Germline-derived CDR1 and CDR2 are SGHRS and YFSETQ. The germline V and J ends were trimmed by 4 bases and 2 bases, with 14 bases remaining between them. The CDR3 has 15 residues. A multiplex PCR was run with 60 Vbeta primers and 13 Jbeta primers. Clones were read by immunoSEQ multiplex PCR, and TCRdb kept only the in-frame ones, dropping some. The sample has roughly 150,000 clones, roughly 83% seen once; the top ten hold 1.5%. Worth noting for this clone: Its cognate antigen is unknown.

Sequencing was done on a sample of PBMCs. The TCR sequence derives from a young woman in good health and CMV-seronegative. The rearrangement joins TRBV5-1 to TRBJ2-3; TRBD1 is a possible D gene (5 bases). The DNA for the CDR3 is TGCGCCAGCAGCATCCCCAGGGTTTACACAGATACGCAGTATTTT. It is translated as CASSIPRVYTDTQYF.